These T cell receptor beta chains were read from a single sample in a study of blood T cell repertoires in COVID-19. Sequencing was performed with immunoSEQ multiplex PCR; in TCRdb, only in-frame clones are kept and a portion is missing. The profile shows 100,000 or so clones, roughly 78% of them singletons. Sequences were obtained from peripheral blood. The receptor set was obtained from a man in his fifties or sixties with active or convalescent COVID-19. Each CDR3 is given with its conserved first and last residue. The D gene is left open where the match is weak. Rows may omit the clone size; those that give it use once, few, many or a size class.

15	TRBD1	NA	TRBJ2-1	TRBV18	TGTGCCAGCTCACCCCTAGGGACAGGGACAAATGAGCAGTTCTTC	CASSPLGTGTNEQFF
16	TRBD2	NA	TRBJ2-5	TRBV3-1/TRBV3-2	TGTGCCAGCAGCCAAACTAGCGGGGGGCCAAAAGAGACCCAGTACTTC	CASSQTSGGPKETQYF
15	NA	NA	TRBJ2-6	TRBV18	TGTGCCAGCTCACCCGACTCCTCTGGGGCCAACGTCCTGACTTTC	CASSPDSSGANVLTF
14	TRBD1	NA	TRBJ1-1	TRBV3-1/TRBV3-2	TGTGCCAGCATCAGCGGGACAGGGGGAACTGAAGCTTTCTTT	CASISGTGGTEAFF
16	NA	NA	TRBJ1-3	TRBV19	TGTGCCAGTAGTATAACAGGTCCGAGCTCTGGAAACACCATATATTTT	CASSITGPSSGNTIYF
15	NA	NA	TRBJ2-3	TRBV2	TGTGCCAGCACCCGAGGGGGGGGCCCTTCCGATACGCAGTATTTT	CASTRGGGPSDTQYF
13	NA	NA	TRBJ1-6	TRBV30	TGTGCCTGGAGACAGGTCTCTAATTCACCCCTCCACTTT	CAWRQVSNSPLHF
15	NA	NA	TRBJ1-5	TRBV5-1	TGCGCCAGCAGCTTGGCAGGGAATAGCAATCAGCCCCAGCATTTT	CASSLAGNSNQPQHF
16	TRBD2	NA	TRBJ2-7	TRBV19	TGTGCCAGTAGTACCCCTAGCGGGGGCTCTTCCTACGAGCAGTACTTC	CASSTPSGGSSYEQYF
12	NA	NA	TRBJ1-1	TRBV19	TGTGCCAGTGGCGAGGGCTTTACTGAAGCTTTCTTT	CASGEGFTEAFF
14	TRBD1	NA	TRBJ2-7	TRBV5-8	TGTGCCAGCAGCCGGGGGACAGGGACCTACGAGCAGTACTTC	CASSRGTGTYEQYF
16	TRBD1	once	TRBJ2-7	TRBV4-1	TGCGCCAGCAGCCAAGATGGCCGGACAGGGTCCTACGAGCAGTACTTC	CASSQDGRTGSYEQYF
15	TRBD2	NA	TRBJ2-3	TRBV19	TGTGCCAGTAGTTCAACTAGCGGAAGCACAGATACGCAGTATTTT	CASSSTSGSTDTQYF
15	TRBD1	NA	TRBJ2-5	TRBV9	TGTGCCAGCAGCGTAGATTCGAACAGGGGTATCGCCCAGTACTTC	CASSVDSNRGIAQYF
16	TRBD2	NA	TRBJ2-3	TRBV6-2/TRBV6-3	TGTGCCAGCAGTTACGGGTTAGCGGGGGGCACAGATACGCAGTATTTT	CASSYGLAGGTDTQYF
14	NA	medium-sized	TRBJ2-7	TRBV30	TGTGCCTGGAGTGTTGGGCGGGGCCCCTACGAGCAGTACTTC	CAWSVGRGPYEQYF
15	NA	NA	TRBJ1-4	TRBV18	TGTGCCAGCTCACCATCCCAGGGGACGTATGAAAAACTGTTTTTT	CASSPSQGTYEKLFF
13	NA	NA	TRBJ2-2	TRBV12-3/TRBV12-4	TGTGCCAGCAGTTTATCGGGGAACGGGGAGCTGTTTTTT	CASSLSGNGELFF
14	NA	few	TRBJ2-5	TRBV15	TGTGCCACCAGCAGAGGGGGCGCGGGGGAGACCCAGTACTTC	CATSRGGAGETQYF
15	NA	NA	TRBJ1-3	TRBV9	TGTGCCAGCAGTCCTATACAGGGTACGGGAAACACCATATATTTT	CASSPIQGTGNTIYF
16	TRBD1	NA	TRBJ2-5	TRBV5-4	TGTGCCAGCAGCTTACGCGGACAGGGGGCAGGAGAGACCCAGTACTTC	CASSLRGQGAGETQYF
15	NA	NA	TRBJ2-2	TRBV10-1	TGCGCCAGCAGTGAGAATTCGGGAGAGGCCGGGGAGCTGTTTTTT	CASSENSGEAGELFF
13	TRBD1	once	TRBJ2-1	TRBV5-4	TGTGCCAGCACCTGGACAGGGGCCAATGAGCAGTTCTTC	CASTWTGANEQFF
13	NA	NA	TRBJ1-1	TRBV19	TGTGCCAGTAGTATGATCGGGGGGACTGAAGCTTTCTTT	CASSMIGGTEAFF
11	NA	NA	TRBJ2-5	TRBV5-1	TGCGCCAGCAGCCAACAAGAGACCCAGTACTTC	CASSQQETQYF
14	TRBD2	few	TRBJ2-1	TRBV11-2	TGTGCCAGCAGCTTAGACCCCGGGACTAGCGGCAAGTTCTTC	CASSLDPGTSGKFF
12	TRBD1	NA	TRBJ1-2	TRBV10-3	TGTGCCATAGGACAGGCTAACTATGGCTACACCTTC	CAIGQANYGYTF
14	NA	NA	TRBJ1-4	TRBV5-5	TGTGCCAGCAGCTTGTGGACAGTAAATGAAAAACTGTTTTTT	CASSLWTVNEKLFF